These 30 T cell receptor beta chains share one sample of origin, sequenced in a study of cytomegalovirus exposure and HLA in healthy donors. The PCR ran on 60 Vbeta and 13 Jbeta primers. The method was immunoSEQ multiplex PCR; TCRdb's version includes in-frame clones alone and lacks a portion of them. The sample holds tens of thousands of clones, 60% to 85% seen once. Sequenced sample: PBMCs. The receptors come from a young man in good health and CMV-seronegative.

The gene calls are TRBV10-3 and TRBJ2-3, with a possible D match to TRBD2 (7 bases). V lost 3 bases and J lost 1, with 14 bases in between. From germline, CDR1 is ENHRY and CDR2 SYGVKD. The CDR3 contains 16 residues. CDR3 sequence reads: CAISDDAGAGTDTQYF. In DNA form, the CDR3 reads TGTGCCATCAGTGATGATGCGGGGGCTGGCACAGATACGCAGTATTTT.

V usage is TRBV30 and J usage is TRBJ1-6; perhaps TRBD1 as D (6 bases). The germline gives CDR1 GTSNPN, CDR2 SVGIG (reference sequence). The CDR3 length is 13 residues. V lost 5 bases, J lost 7 bases, and 12 bases lay in between. The CDR3 DNA sequence: TGTGCCTGGGGCGTAGGACAGAATTCACCCCTCCACTTT. This codes for CAWGVGQNSPLHF.

The V call is TRBV6-1, the J call TRBJ2-1; 12 bases agree with TRBD2. Germline CDR1 MNHNS, CDR2 SASEGT. The CDR3 sequence is 14 residues long. V lost 10 bases to trimming and J lost 8 bases; unmatched junction nucleotides: 9. CDR3 DNA: TGTGCCACGAGGCTAGCGGGGGGGCGCGATGAGCAGTTCTTC. This codes for CATRLAGGRDEQFF.

This clone occurred a few times. J is TRBJ2-3 and V is TRBV7-2; unclear D gene. V lost 4 bases, J lost 6 bases, and 8 bases lay in between. The CDR3 runs to 12 residues. Germline CDR1 SGHTA, CDR2 FQGNSA. CDR3 amino acids: CASSWSKDTQYF. CDR3 nucleotides: TGTGCCAGCAGCTGGAGTAAGGATACGCAGTATTTT.

The chain couples TRBV7-9 to TRBJ2-4; 8 nucleotides match TRBD2. Germline V CDR1 and CDR2: SEHNR, FQNEAQ (reference sequence). The junction had 12 bases not matched to a gene; V was cut back by 5 bases and J by 9 bases. This CDR3 has 15 amino acids. The CDR3, as DNA: TGTGCCAGCAGCCCAGGGGACGGGGGGGCCGGCATTCAGTACTTC. Protein: CASSPGDGGAGIQYF.

The genes are TRBV29-1 and TRBJ2-3, with TRBD1 as a possible D gene (5 bases). This CDR3 spans 10 amino acids. Trimming pared 8 bases from V and 5 bases from J, leaving 8 bases between. Germline V gene sequence: CDR1 SQVTM, CDR2 ANQGSEA. The CDR3 loop is CSSGLDTQYF. The CDR3 DNA follows: TGCAGCTCAGGGTTAGATACGCAGTATTTT.

The chain links TRBV15 to TRBJ2-6; D might be TRBD1 (6 bases). Germline CDR1 reads LNHNV; CDR2 reads YYDKDF (reference sequence). V was cut by 0 bases and J by 4 bases, with 7 bases left in between. The CDR3 covers 15 residues. The DNA of the CDR3 is TGTGCCACCAGCAGAGAAACAGGGGGGGCCAACGTCCTGACTTTC. Protein: CATSRETGGANVLTF. The entire variable domain, with the rest obtained from reference TRBV15 and TRBJ2-6, is as follows: DAMVIQNPRYQVTQFGKPVTLSCSQTLNHNVMYWYQQKSSQAPKLLFHYYDKDFNNEADTPDNFQSRRPNTSFCFLDIRSPGLGDTAMYLCATSRETGGANVLTFGAGSRLTVL.

The chain joins TRBV9 to TRBJ1-2; TRBD1 matches 11 bases. V lost 3 bases and J lost 8; bases outside the gene matches: 6. The CDR3 totals 14 residues. Germline V lookup: CDR1 SGDLS, CDR2 YYNGEE. The chain's CDR3 is CASSARDRGYGYTF. The CDR3 region has the DNA TGTGCCAGCAGCGCCCGGGACAGGGGGTACGGCTACACCTTC.

The chain has TRBV14 and TRBJ2-1; 12 nucleotides line up with TRBD2. In germline, CDR1 is SGHDN, CDR2 FVKESK. This CDR3 is 14 amino acids long. J gave up 5 bases and V 6 bases, and 2 bases lay outside the gene matches. The CDR3 coding sequence is TGTGCCAGCAGGGCTAGCGGGGGGGACAATGAGCAGTTCTTC. This codes for CASRASGGDNEQFF.

J is TRBJ2-5 and V is TRBV29-1, with D possibly matching TRBD2 (6 bases). CDR1 and CDR2 (germline): SQVTM, ANQGSEA. Trimming pared 1 base from V and 10 bases from J, leaving 16 bases between. The CDR3 consists of 13 residues. The CDR3 bases are TGCAGCGTTGAAGGAGACTGGGGAGGTGGCCAGTACTTC. This gives the protein CSVEGDWGGGQYF.

This clone has more than one count but fewer than ten. The V and J genes are TRBV4-2 and TRBJ2-5; 8 bases match TRBD1. Looked up from germline, CDR1 is LGHNA and CDR2 is YNFKEQ. The V gene end was trimmed by 0 bases and the J gene end by 2 bases; junction bases not matched to a gene: 5. This CDR3 comprises 16 residues. The chain's CDR3 is CASSQDVRQGQETQYF. For the CDR3, the DNA is TGTGCCAGCAGCCAAGATGTAAGACAGGGGCAAGAGACCCAGTACTTC.

The rearrangement links TRBV5-4 to TRBJ2-2, with D perhaps matching TRBD1 (5 bases). The CDR3 covers 14 residues. V gave up 7 bases and J gave up 1 base, with 11 bases separating them. From germline, CDR1 is SGHNT and CDR2 YYREEE (reference sequence). CDR3 DNA: TGTGCCAGCGGACCTACAGGGAACACCGGGGAGCTGTTTTTT. It yields the protein CASGPTGNTGELFF.

As concerns this clone: The sample has other DNA sequences that encode this CDR3 too. The chain is built from TRBV4-3 and TRBJ2-2; D remains unclear. Germline CDR1 is LGHNA and CDR2 is YSLEER. There are 16 residues in the CDR3. V lost 0 bases, J lost 1 base, and 9 bases lay in between. The CDR3, as DNA: TGCGCCAGCAGCCAAGAGCCCCCAGGGAACACCGGGGAGCTGTTTTTT. It translates to CASSQEPPGNTGELFF.

V usage is TRBV25-1 and J usage is TRBJ2-5, with D unclear. Trimming removed 3 bases at V and 4 bases at J, with 9 bases between. This CDR3 region has 13 residues. Germline loops: CDR1 MGHDK, CDR2 SYGVNS. CDR3 residues: CASSDRGRETQYF. CDR3 nucleotide sequence: TGTGCCAGCAGTGATCGTGGTAGAGAGACCCAGTACTTC.

The gene calls are TRBV21-1 and TRBJ2-4; TRBD1, the table's D call, was not compared with the DNA. TRBV21-1 constitutes a pseudogene. This CDR3 is built from 15 residues. This CDR3 is CASLDRGLAKNIQYF. DNA for the CDR3: TGTGCCAGCCTCGACAGGGGACTAGCCAAAAACATTCAGTACTTC.

The chain employs TRBV29-1 and TRBJ2-2; weak D call: TRBD2 (6 bases). CDR1 SQVTM and CDR2 ANQGSEA come from the germline V gene. Trimming pared 5 bases from V and 5 bases from J, leaving 15 bases between. This CDR3 is 14 amino acids long. This CDR3 is CSVTGDFDTGELFF. CDR3 in DNA: TGCAGCGTTACGGGGGACTTTGATACCGGGGAGCTGTTTTTT.

The chain links TRBV4-1 to TRBJ1-1; 8 bases fit TRBD1. Germline-derived CDR1 and CDR2 are MGHRA and YSYEKL. The CDR3 runs 15 residues. V shed 5 bases, J shed 1 base, and the junction held 6 bases outside the gene matches. This CDR3 is CASSETGERNTEAFF. The CDR3 nucleotides read TGCGCCAGCAGCGAGACAGGGGAACGGAACACTGAAGCTTTCTTT.

On this clone itself: One junction end disagrees with the germline gene, perhaps due to a read error. The rearrangement uses TRBV6-6 and TRBJ2-7; 11 bases fit TRBD2. Germline lookup yields CDR1 MNHNY and CDR2 SVGAGI (reference sequence). This CDR3 comprises 15 residues. The CDR3 region has the DNA TGTGCCAGCAGTCTAGCGGGGGGTGTGGGCTACGAGGAGTACTTC. It yields the protein CASSLAGGVGYEEYF.

V usage is TRBV10-3 and J usage is TRBJ1-3; D gene uncertain. Germline CDR1 reads ENHRY; CDR2 reads SYGVKD. The CDR3 sequence is 16 residues long. Trimming took 0 bases from V and 3 from J, leaving 12 bases between them. The CDR3 DNA reads as TGTGCCATCAGTGAGTCGATCTGGGCCGATGGAAACACCATATATTTT. Translation gives CAISESIWADGNTIYF.

This clone turned up a few times. The rearrangement links TRBV6-1 to TRBJ1-1; 8 positions match TRBD1. The junction had 13 bases not matched to a gene; V was cut back by 10 bases and J by 3 bases. Germline V gene sequence: CDR1 MNHNS, CDR2 SASEGT. CDR3 size: 15 residues. The CDR3 loop is CATVGAGGLDTEAFF. CDR3 DNA sequence: TGTGCCACCGTTGGGGCAGGGGGCTTGGACACTGAAGCTTTCTTT.

The gene calls are TRBV9 and TRBJ1-1; TRBD1 is a possible D gene (6 bases). The V and J ends lost 4 bases and 10 bases respectively, with 23 bases between them. Germline-derived CDR1 and CDR2 are SGDLS and YYNGEE. The CDR3 has 15 amino acids. CDR3 residues: CASSSRPPGQGGAFF. CDR3 sequence (DNA): TGTGCCAGCAGCTCACGACCACCGGGACAAGGAGGAGCTTTCTTT.

The chain employs TRBV6-6 and TRBJ2-2; D is uncertain. Between the trimmed V and J ends, which lost 2 bases and 0 bases, there was a span of 7 bases. Germline assignment: CDR1 MNHNY and CDR2 SVGAGI (reference sequence). This CDR3 comprises 15 residues. The DNA for the CDR3 is TGTGCCAGCAGTTACGGCAGCGCGAACACCGGGGAGCTGTTTTTT. Its translation is CASSYGSANTGELFF.

This sequence joins TRBV5-1 and TRBJ2-5, with 11 nucleotides matching TRBD2. Germline V gene lookup returns CDR1 SGHRS and CDR2 YFSETQ. The CDR3 contains 16 residues. J gave up 3 bases and V 4 bases, and 8 bases lay outside the gene matches. CDR3 DNA sequence: TGCGCCAGCAGCCCACTAGCGGGGGCCTTGAAAGAGACCCAGTACTTC. This encodes CASSPLAGALKETQYF.

The chain uses TRBV27 and TRBJ2-7; tentative D call: TRBD2 (6 bases). CDR3 length: 14 amino acids. Germline assignment: CDR1 MNHEY and CDR2 SMNVEV (reference sequence). V gave up 3 bases and J gave up 0 bases, with 9 bases separating them. DNA of the CDR3: TGTGCCAGCAGTTTTTTCGGGGGCTCCTACGAGCAGTACTTC. Its translation is CASSFFGGSYEQYF.

This chain uses TRBV6-1 with TRBJ2-7; D might be TRBD2 (7 bases). This CDR3 has 12 amino acids. Germline-derived CDR1 and CDR2 are MNHNS and SASEGT. Here the CDR3 reads CASSGREGGFWV. The CDR3 DNA reads TGTGCCAGCAGTGGAAGGGAGGGGGGTTTTTGGGTC.

This rearrangement joins TRBV7-2 to TRBJ2-1; the match to TRBD2 covers 8 bases. V lost 5 bases and J lost 6; bases outside the gene matches: 15. Germline CDR1 is SGHTA and CDR2 is FQGNSA. The CDR3 is made up of 17 amino acids. As DNA, the CDR3 is TGTGCCAGCAGCCCCCGATTCGGGGGGGGCTCGGGCAATGAGCAGTTCTTC. Translation: CASSPRFGGGSGNEQFF.

The V call is TRBV27, the J call TRBJ1-1; 9 bases map to TRBD1. Germline lookup yields CDR1 MNHEY and CDR2 SMNVEV (reference sequence). Trimming cost V 5 bases and J 1 base; bases outside gene matches: 5. The CDR3 consists of 15 residues. For the CDR3, the DNA is TGTGCCAGCAGTCTGGACAGGGGTGCGAACACTGAAGCTTTCTTT. Protein sequence: CASSLDRGANTEAFF.

In its sample, this clone was seen once. The chain uses TRBV5-6 and TRBJ1-1, with TRBD1 identical over 7 bases. J lost 2 bases, V lost 4 bases, and 5 bases had no gene match. The germline CDR1 and CDR2 sequences are SGHDT and YYEEEE. The CDR3 extends over 14 amino acids. The CDR3 nucleotides are TGTGCCAGCAGCGTGGGACAGCTAAACACTGAAGCTTTCTTT. This sequence encodes CASSVGQLNTEAFF.

This clone came up once. The chain couples TRBV7-3 to TRBJ2-5; TRBD2 aligns across 7 bases. CDR1 is SGHTA and CDR2 is FQGTGA in the germline V gene. The V segment lost 1 base and the J segment 2 bases; nucleotides outside the gene matches: 4. The CDR3 is 15 residues long. DNA for the CDR3: TGTGCCAGCAGCTTAAACGCGGGGGAACAAGAGACCCAGTACTTC. The encoded protein is CASSLNAGEQETQYF. Complete variable domain (other parts from reference TRBV7-3 and TRBJ2-5): GAGVSQTPSNKVTEKGKYVELRCDPISGHTALYWYRQSLGQGPEFLIYFQGTGAADDSGLPNDRFFAVRPEGSVSTLKIQRTERGDSAVYLCASSLNAGEQETQYFGPGTRLLVL.

The V call is TRBV15, the J call TRBJ1-1, with D possibly matching TRBD1 (6 bases). V shed 3 bases and J shed 3 bases, with 8 bases lying between them. The CDR3 is 13 amino acids. CDR1 is LNHNV and CDR2 is YYDKDF in the germline V gene (reference sequence). Written as DNA, the CDR3 is TGTGCCACCAGCAGGGACAGTTACACTGAAGCTTTCTTT. Residues: CATSRDSYTEAFF.